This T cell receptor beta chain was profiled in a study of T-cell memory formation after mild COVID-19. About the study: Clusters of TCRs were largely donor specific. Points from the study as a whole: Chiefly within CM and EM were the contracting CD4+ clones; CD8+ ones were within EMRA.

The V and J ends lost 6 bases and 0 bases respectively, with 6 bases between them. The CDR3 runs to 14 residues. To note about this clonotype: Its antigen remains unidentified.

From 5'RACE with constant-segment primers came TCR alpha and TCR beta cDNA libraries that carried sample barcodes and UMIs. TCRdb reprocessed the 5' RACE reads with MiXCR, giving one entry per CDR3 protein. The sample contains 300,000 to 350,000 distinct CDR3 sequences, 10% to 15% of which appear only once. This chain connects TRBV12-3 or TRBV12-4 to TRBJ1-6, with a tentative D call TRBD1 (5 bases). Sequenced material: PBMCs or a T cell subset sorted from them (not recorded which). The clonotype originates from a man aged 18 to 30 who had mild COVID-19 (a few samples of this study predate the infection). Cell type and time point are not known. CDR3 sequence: CASSDSSYNSPLHF. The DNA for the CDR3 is TGTGCCAGCAGCGACAGCTCCTATAATTCACCCCTCCACTTT.